Following are 19 T cell receptor beta chains from one sample sequenced in a study of cytomegalovirus exposure and HLA in healthy donors. In the PCR, 60 Vbeta and 13 Jbeta primers were used. The assay was immunoSEQ multiplex PCR, and TCRdb's table has in-frame clones only and misses some. The table shows 95,000 to 110,000 clones, with over 75% occurring only once. Source material: PBMCs. These receptors were taken from a man in his sixties in good health and CMV-seropositive.

The CDR3 bases are TGTGCCAGCAACACAGGGGACAGGGGGAGTACTGAAGCTTTCTTT. This translates into CASNTGDRGSTEAFF. The gene calls are TRBV7-9 and TRBJ1-1; 11 bases match TRBD1. CDR3 length: 15 amino acids. Germline CDR1 reads SEHNR; CDR2 reads FQNEAQ (reference sequence). V lost 7 bases, J lost 5 bases, and 9 bases stayed unmatched.

The genes are TRBV7-2 and TRBJ1-5, with D possibly TRBD1 on 5 matching bases. V was pared by 2 bases and J by 11 bases, with 13 bases between. CDR3 length equals 13 residues. CDR1 is SGHTA, CDR2 FQGNSA, per germline. The CDR3 is CASSLLEGLSQHF. DNA for the CDR3: TGTGCCAGCAGCTTACTTGAGGGACTGTCCCAGCATTTT.

The J gene is TRBJ2-2, the V gene TRBV5-4, with 13 nucleotides matching TRBD2. Germline values: CDR1 SGHNT, CDR2 YYREEE (reference sequence). Unmatched junction bases numbered 2, after V lost 2 bases and J lost 7 bases. The CDR3 is 15 amino acids. CDR3 amino acids: CASSLRLAGGGELFF. CDR3 in DNA: TGTGCCAGCAGCTTACGACTAGCGGGGGGCGGGGAGCTGTTTTTT.

V usage is TRBV6-4 and J usage is TRBJ2-2; no clear D. Trimming took off 6 bases at V and 1 base at J, with 9 bases between the two ends. The CDR3 runs to 14 residues. Germline values: CDR1 MRHNA, CDR2 SNTAGT. The CDR3 loop is CASSPSLNTGELFF. The CDR3 coding sequence is TGTGCCAGCAGCCCTTCCTTGAACACCGGGGAGCTGTTTTTT.

The DNA of the CDR3 is TGCGCCAGCCGACGGGGACAGGACTACGAGCAGTACTTC. Amino acids: CASRRGQDYEQYF. This sequence joins TRBV10-1 and TRBJ2-7, with 8 bases that match TRBD1. There are 13 residues in the CDR3. Germline V gene sequence: CDR1 WNHNN, CDR2 SYGVQD (reference sequence). Trimming took 8 bases from V and 3 from J; bases not matched to a gene: 6.

This clone was seen only once. The rearrangement links TRBV5-6 to TRBJ2-5; 8 nucleotides line up with TRBD2. With 4 bases clipped from V and 2 bases from J, the junction kept 16 bases outside the gene matches. The length of the CDR3 is 18 residues. In germline, CDR1 is SGHDT, CDR2 YYEEEE. In nucleotides, the CDR3 is TGTGCCAGCAGCAACCCAGTCGCGGGGGGCCTTTGGCAAGAGACCCAGTACTTC. Amino acid sequence: CASSNPVAGGLWQETQYF.

J is TRBJ2-7 and V is TRBV6-6; D is unclear. V was trimmed by 0 bases and J by 9 bases, leaving 12 bases between them. The CDR3 is made up of 13 amino acids. The germline gives CDR1 MNHNY, CDR2 SVGAGI (reference sequence). DNA of the CDR3: TGTGCCAGCAGTTACTCATCCCCAGCAGGGCAGTACTTC. Its protein product is CASSYSSPAGQYF.

The chain combines TRBV10-1 with TRBJ2-7; 10 bases match TRBD1. There are 15 residues in the CDR3. The V gene's germline CDR1 is WNHNN and CDR2 SYGVQD (reference sequence). The junction had 1 base not matched to a gene; V was cut back by 0 bases and J by 2 bases. CDR3 residues: CASSESGTGAYEQYF. DNA for the CDR3: TGCGCCAGCAGTGAGTCCGGGACAGGGGCCTACGAGCAGTACTTC.

The chain carries TRBV7-9 and TRBJ2-7, with 8 bases fitting TRBD1. V lost 0 bases to trimming and J lost 2 bases; unmatched junction nucleotides: 6. The CDR3 covers 16 residues. Germline CDR1 reads SEHNR; CDR2 reads FQNEAQ (reference sequence). The CDR3 DNA is TGTGCCAGCAGCTTAGCGCGAGGACAGGGTCCCTACGAGCAGTACTTC. Translating it yields CASSLARGQGPYEQYF.

The chain couples TRBV7-2 to TRBJ2-5; D not certain. V dropped 1 base and J dropped 7 bases, with 10 bases sitting between them. CDR1 is SGHTA and CDR2 is FQGNSA in the germline V gene. This CDR3 contains 13 residues. Here the CDR3 reads CASSLGLVGTQYF. CDR3 DNA sequence: TGTGCCAGCAGCTTAGGCCTAGTGGGGACCCAGTACTTC.

This clone was observed a few times. The chain has TRBV4-1 and TRBJ1-1; the match to TRBD1 covers 7 bases. V trimming: 2 bases; J trimming: 5 bases; junction bases outside the gene matches: 8. The CDR3 contains 15 residues. Germline V CDR1 and CDR2: MGHRA, YSYEKL. DNA of the CDR3: TGCGCCAGCAGCCAATTATCAGGGGGAGGTACTGAAGCTTTCTTT. It codes for CASSQLSGGGTEAFF.

The chain employs TRBV27 and TRBJ2-5, with 8 bases identical to TRBD1. The germline CDR1 and CDR2 sequences are MNHEY and SMNVEV (reference sequence). V gave up 6 bases and J gave up 9 bases; unmatched junction bases: 9. CDR3 size: 13 residues. The CDR3 loop reads CASSQDRVDAQYF. As DNA, the CDR3 is TGTGCCAGCAGCCAGGACAGGGTTGACGCCCAGTACTTC.

This clone was seen a single time. One junction end disagrees with the germline gene, perhaps due to a read error. Other DNA sequences in the same sample also yield this CDR3. The V call is TRBV28, the J call TRBJ1-2; no firm D call. Per germline, CDR1 MDHEN and CDR2 SYDVKM. The CDR3 length is 12 residues. This CDR3 reads CASSSFNYGYTF. The CDR3 nucleotides are TGCGCCAGCAGTTCCTTTAACTATGGCTACACCTTC.

This clone has just one count. This chain joins TRBV5-6 and TRBJ2-1, with TRBD2 identical over 9 bases. The CDR3 has 16 amino acids. The ends lost 2 bases at V and 7 bases at J; junction bases unmatched: 10. The germline V gene encodes CDR1 SGHDT and CDR2 YYEEEE. CDR3 residues: CASSLVGRGGENEQFF. Here the CDR3 DNA reads TGTGCCAGCAGCTTAGTAGGGCGGGGGGGCGAGAATGAGCAGTTCTTC.

This sequence joins TRBV5-5 and TRBJ2-2, with 10 bases aligning to TRBD1. The J segment lost 1 base and the V segment lost 0 bases, leaving 6 bases of the junction unmatched. The CDR3 loop spans 18 amino acids. Germline CDR1 SGHKS, CDR2 YYEKEE (reference sequence). CDR3: CASSLARWDRGNTGELFF. CDR3 DNA sequence: TGTGCCAGCAGCTTGGCCCGGTGGGACAGGGGGAACACCGGGGAGCTGTTTTTT.

V gene TRBV6-5 combines with J gene TRBJ2-1; 10 bases agree with TRBD2. J was trimmed by 9 bases and V by 3 bases; bases with no gene match: 8. Germline CDR1 MNHEY, CDR2 SVGAGI. This CDR3 is 15 amino acids long. CDR3 amino acids: CASSYKAGGLGEQFF. Here the CDR3 DNA reads TGTGCCAGCAGTTATAAAGCGGGGGGGCTTGGTGAGCAGTTCTTC.

This clone was detected a few times. The chain uses TRBV30 and TRBJ1-1; no clear D gene. V lost 5 bases, J lost 3 bases, and 10 bases lay in between. Germline V gene data show CDR1 as GTSNPN and CDR2 as SVGIG (reference sequence). This CDR3 is 12 amino acids long. The CDR3 DNA follows: TGTGCCTGGGACGGGGAGGACACTGAAGCTTTCTTT. Translating it yields CAWDGEDTEAFF.

The chain combines TRBV5-1 with TRBJ2-1; TRBD1 is a possible D gene (6 bases). CDR1 SGHRS and CDR2 YFSETQ come from the germline V gene. The CDR3 has 13 amino acids. The V end was cut by 5 bases, the J end by 4 bases, with 10 bases between. CDR3 loop: CASRQGTYNEQFF. The CDR3 coding sequence is TGCGCCAGCAGACAGGGTACTTACAATGAGCAGTTCTTC.

J is TRBJ1-1 and V is TRBV27; D might be TRBD1 (5 bases). Germline CDR1 and CDR2: MNHEY and SMNVEV (reference sequence). V lost 2 bases, J lost 5 bases, and 9 bases lay in between. The length of the CDR3 is 13 residues. The CDR3 loop reads CASSLRGVTEAFF. CDR3 bases: TGTGCCAGCAGTTTACGGGGGGTAACTGAAGCTTTCTTT.